This is a list of T cell receptor beta chains from one sample in a study of blood T cell repertoires in COVID-19. Sequencing used immunoSEQ multiplex PCR; TCRdb keeps in-frame clones, though not all of them. The table lists tens of thousands of clones, nearly 90% of them singletons. Specimen: peripheral blood. These receptors were collected from a woman aged 80 or over with active or convalescent COVID-19. Both conserved end residues are part of each CDR3. Each record gives: V gene, clone size, CDR3 length, D gene, J gene, CDR3 protein, CDR3 DNA. A D gene is named only where the DNA matches it firmly. Size values are once, few and many counts, or a class for expanded clones, and some rows have none.

>TRBV7-2|-|18|TRBD1|TRBJ1-1
CASSTRTGGGFSIAEAFF
TGTGCCAGCAGCACCCGAACAGGGGGAGGTTTTTCAATCGCTGAAGCTTTCTTT
>TRBV15|-|15|TRBD1|TRBJ2-5
CATSRSGTGAETQYF
TGTGCCACCAGCAGATCCGGGACAGGGGCTGAGACCCAGTACTTC
>TRBV27|-|15|TRBD1|TRBJ1-1
CASSLFGTVNTEAFF
TGTGCCAGCAGTTTATTTGGGACAGTGAACACTGAAGCTTTCTTT
>TRBV27|-|16|TRBD1|TRBJ2-2
CASTPSPGQGTGELFF
TGTGCCAGCACCCCATCGCCGGGACAGGGAACCGGGGAGCTGTTTTTT
>TRBV4-2|few|13|-|TRBJ2-7
CASSQDQGREQYF
TGTGCCAGCAGCCAAGATCAGGGGCGGGAGCAGTACTTC
>TRBV28|-|15|TRBD2|TRBJ2-5
CASRNPGGVGETQYF
TGTGCCAGCAGAAACCCGGGGGGAGTTGGAGAGACCCAGTACTTC
>TRBV28|-|15|-|TRBJ2-1
CASKGGTRSYNEQFF
TGTGCCAGCAAGGGAGGGACAAGGTCCTACAATGAGCAGTTCTTC
>TRBV5-1|-|16|-|TRBJ2-3
CASSLGPLGPPDTQYF
TGCGCCAGCAGCTTGGGTCCCCTGGGCCCCCCAGATACGCAGTATTTT
>TRBV6-5|-|15|-|TRBJ1-5
CASSTGSYSNQPQHF
TGTGCCAGCAGTACAGGGTCCTATAGCAATCAGCCCCAGCATTTT
>TRBV27|-|13|TRBD1|TRBJ1-2
CASRGTAIYGYTF
TGTGCCAGCAGGGGGACAGCTATCTATGGCTACACCTTC
>TRBV14|-|19|-|TRBJ2-6
CASSQDGRGRVSGANVLTF
TGTGCCAGCAGCCAAGATGGGCGGGGCAGAGTCTCTGGGGCCAACGTCCTGACTTTC
>TRBV13|-|16|TRBD2|TRBJ2-1
CASSLLAGSSYNEQFF
TGTGCCAGCAGCTTATTAGCGGGGAGCTCCTACAATGAGCAGTTCTTC
>TRBV20-1|-|18|TRBD2|TRBJ2-7
CSASPRRGTSGSLYEQYF
TGCAGTGCTAGTCCCCGGAGGGGGACTAGCGGGAGTCTCTACGAGCAGTACTTC
>TRBV6-5|-|15|TRBD1|TRBJ2-7
CASSYSGGQAYEQYF
TGTGCCAGCAGTTACTCTGGTGGACAGGCCTACGAGCAGTACTTC
>TRBV6-5|-|16|-|TRBJ2-2
CASSYSRRRNTGELFF
TGTGCCAGCAGTTACTCGAGAAGGAGGAACACCGGGGAGCTGTTTTTT
>TRBV2|-|14|-|TRBJ2-5
CASNSWQGGETQYF
TGTGCCAGCAATTCGTGGCAGGGAGGTGAGACCCAGTACTTC
>TRBV9|-|17|TRBD2|TRBJ2-2
CASSPRVLAGESGELFF
TGTGCCAGCAGCCCTAGAGTCCTAGCGGGAGAGTCCGGGGAGCTGTTTTTT
>TRBV11-2|-|13|-|TRBJ1-1
CASSLTPRGETFF
TGTGCCAGCAGCTTAACACCTCGCGGCGAGACTTTCTTT
>TRBV6-5|-|15|TRBD1|TRBJ2-1
CASSYSDRGRNEQFF
TGTGCCAGCAGTTACTCGGACAGGGGGCGGAATGAGCAGTTCTTC
>TRBV6-4|-|13|-|TRBJ1-5
CASKETGNQPQHF
TGTGCCAGCAAGGAGACAGGAAATCAGCCCCAGCATTTT
>TRBV19|-|16|TRBD2|TRBJ2-5
CASSLTLAGNQETQYF
TGTGCCAGTAGCCTAACCCTAGCGGGAAACCAAGAGACCCAGTACTTC
>TRBV28|-|14|-|TRBJ1-2
CASSLGGASYGYTF
TGTGCCAGCAGTCTGGGGGGGGCGTCCTATGGCTACACCTTC
>TRBV15|-|15|-|TRBJ2-1
CATGLDWVSYNEQFF
TGTGCCACCGGCCTCGACTGGGTCTCCTACAATGAGCAGTTCTTC
>TRBV28|-|12|-|TRBJ1-2
CASSLAGHGYTF
TGTGCCAGCAGTTTAGCAGGCCATGGCTACACCTTC
>TRBV10-3|-|16|TRBD2|TRBJ2-7
CAISESVAGGPYEQYF
TGTGCCATCAGTGAGTCTGTAGCGGGAGGGCCCTACGAGCAGTACTTC
>TRBV28|-|12|-|TRBJ1-2
CASMAGVGGYTF
TGTGCCAGCATGGCGGGAGTGGGCGGCTACACCTTC
>TRBV2|-|14|TRBD2|TRBJ2-5
CASSEAGSGRAQYF
TGTGCCAGCAGTGAAGCAGGGTCAGGGAGGGCCCAGTACTTC
>TRBV29-1|-|12|TRBD2|TRBJ2-7
CSVRASGNEQYF
TGCAGCGTCCGTGCTAGCGGGAACGAGCAGTACTTC
>TRBV12-5|-|14|-|TRBJ2-2
CASTLSPNTGELFF
TGTGCTAGCACTCTTAGCCCGAACACCGGGGAGCTGTTTTTT
>TRBV5-1|-|15|-|TRBJ1-1
CASSLEAGVNTEAFF
TGCGCCAGCAGCTTGGAGGCAGGGGTGAACACTGAAGCTTTCTTT
>TRBV28|-|20|-|TRBJ2-5
CASSFTRVFFEPNFQETQYF
TGTGCCAGCAGTTTTACTCGGGTCTTCTTTGAGCCAAATTTTCAAGAGACCCAGTACTTC
>TRBV6-2/TRBV6-3|-|15|-|TRBJ1-4
CASSTYAGDNEKLFF
TGTGCCAGCAGTACTTACGCAGGGGATAATGAAAAACTGTTTTTT
>TRBV29-1|-|13|-|TRBJ1-1
CSGSGAGLEEAFF
TGCAGCGGATCAGGAGCGGGACTGGAAGAAGCTTTCTTT
>TRBV3-1/TRBV3-2|-|13|-|TRBJ1-4
CASSLTTNEKLFF
TGTGCCAGCAGCCTTACAACTAATGAAAAACTGTTTTTT
>TRBV28|-|16|TRBD1|TRBJ1-5
CASSTRGTGGSQPQHF
TGTGCCAGCAGCACCCGAGGGACAGGGGGTAGTCAGCCCCAGCATTTT
>TRBV6-5|-|14|TRBD1|TRBJ1-2
CASSTLDRGDGYTF
TGTGCCAGCAGTACACTAGACAGGGGGGATGGCTACACCTTC
>TRBV19|-|16|-|TRBJ2-1
CASSLGGTISYNEQFF
TGTGCCAGTAGTTTGGGAGGAACTATCTCCTACAATGAGCAGTTCTTC